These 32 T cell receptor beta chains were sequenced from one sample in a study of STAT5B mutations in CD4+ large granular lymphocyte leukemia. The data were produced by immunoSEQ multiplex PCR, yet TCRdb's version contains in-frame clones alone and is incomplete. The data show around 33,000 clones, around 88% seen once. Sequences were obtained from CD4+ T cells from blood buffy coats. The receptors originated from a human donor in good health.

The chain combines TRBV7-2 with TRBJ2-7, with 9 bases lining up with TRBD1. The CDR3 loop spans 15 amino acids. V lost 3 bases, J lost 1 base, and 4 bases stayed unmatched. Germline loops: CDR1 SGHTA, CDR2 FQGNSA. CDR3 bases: TGTGCCAGCAGCTTCCCGGACAGGGGTTCCTACGAGCAGTACTTC. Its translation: CASSFPDRGSYEQYF.

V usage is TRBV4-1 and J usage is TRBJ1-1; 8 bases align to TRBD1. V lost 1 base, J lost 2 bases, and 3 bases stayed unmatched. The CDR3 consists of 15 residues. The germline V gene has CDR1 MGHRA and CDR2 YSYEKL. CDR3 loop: CASSQATGVNTEAFF. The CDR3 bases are TGCGCCAGCAGCCAAGCGACAGGGGTAAACACTGAAGCTTTCTTT.

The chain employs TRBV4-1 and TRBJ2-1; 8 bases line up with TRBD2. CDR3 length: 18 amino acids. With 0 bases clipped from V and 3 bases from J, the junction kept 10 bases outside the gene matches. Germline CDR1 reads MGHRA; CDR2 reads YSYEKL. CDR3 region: CASSQDLLASGGYNEQFF. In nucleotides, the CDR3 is TGCGCCAGCAGCCAAGATCTCTTGGCGAGCGGGGGCTACAATGAGCAGTTCTTC.

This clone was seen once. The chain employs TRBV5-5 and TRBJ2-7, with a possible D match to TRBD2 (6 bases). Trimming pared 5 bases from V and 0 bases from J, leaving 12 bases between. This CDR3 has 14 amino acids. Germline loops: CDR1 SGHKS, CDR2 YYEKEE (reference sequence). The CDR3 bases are TGTGCCAGCAGAGGGCGGGGAGGCTCCTACGAGCAGTACTTC. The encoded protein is CASRGRGGSYEQYF.

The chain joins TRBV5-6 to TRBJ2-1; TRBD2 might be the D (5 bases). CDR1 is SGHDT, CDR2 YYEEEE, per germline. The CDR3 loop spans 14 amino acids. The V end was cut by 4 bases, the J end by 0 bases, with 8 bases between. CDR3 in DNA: TGTGCCAGCAGCATGGGAGACTCCTACAATGAGCAGTTCTTC. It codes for CASSMGDSYNEQFF.

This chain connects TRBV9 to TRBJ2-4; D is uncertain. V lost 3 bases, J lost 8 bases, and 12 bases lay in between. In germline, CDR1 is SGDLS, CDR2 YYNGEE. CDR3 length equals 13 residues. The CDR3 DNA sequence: TGTGCCAGCAGCGCCGATCACAAGGACATTCAGTACTTC. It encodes CASSADHKDIQYF.

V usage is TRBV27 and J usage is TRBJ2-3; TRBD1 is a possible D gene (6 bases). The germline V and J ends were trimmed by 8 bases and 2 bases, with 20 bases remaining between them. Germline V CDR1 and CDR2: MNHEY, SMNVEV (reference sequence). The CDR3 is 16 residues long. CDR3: CASGHPSRGSTDTQYF. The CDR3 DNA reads TGTGCCAGCGGCCACCCTTCCAGGGGATCCACAGATACGCAGTATTTT.

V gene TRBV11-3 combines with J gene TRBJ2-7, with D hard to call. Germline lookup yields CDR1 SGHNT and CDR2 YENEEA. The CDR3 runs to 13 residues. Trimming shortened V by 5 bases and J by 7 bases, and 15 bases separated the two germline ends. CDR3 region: CASSQGFYGEQYF. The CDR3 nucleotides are TGTGCCAGCAGCCAAGGATTCTACGGGGAGCAGTACTTC.

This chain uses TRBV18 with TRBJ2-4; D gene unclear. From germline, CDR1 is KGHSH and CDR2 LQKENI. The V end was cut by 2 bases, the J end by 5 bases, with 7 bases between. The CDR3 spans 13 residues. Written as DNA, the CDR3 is TGTGCCAGCTCACCATCAGGAGAAAACATTCAGTACTTC. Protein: CASSPSGENIQYF.

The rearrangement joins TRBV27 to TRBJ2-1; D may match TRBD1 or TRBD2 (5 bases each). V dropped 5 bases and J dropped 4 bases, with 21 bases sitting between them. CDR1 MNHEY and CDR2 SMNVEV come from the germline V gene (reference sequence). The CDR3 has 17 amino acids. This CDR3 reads CASSPRATARVYNEQFF. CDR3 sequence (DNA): TGTGCCAGCAGTCCGAGGGCGACAGCCAGAGTGTACAATGAGCAGTTCTTC.

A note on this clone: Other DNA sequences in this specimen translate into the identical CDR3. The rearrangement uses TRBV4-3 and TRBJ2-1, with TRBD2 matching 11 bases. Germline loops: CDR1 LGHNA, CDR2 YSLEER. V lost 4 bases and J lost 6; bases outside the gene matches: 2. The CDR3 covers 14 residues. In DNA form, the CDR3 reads TGCGCCAGCAGCCTAGGACTAGCGGGCAATGAGCAGTTCTTC. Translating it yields CASSLGLAGNEQFF.

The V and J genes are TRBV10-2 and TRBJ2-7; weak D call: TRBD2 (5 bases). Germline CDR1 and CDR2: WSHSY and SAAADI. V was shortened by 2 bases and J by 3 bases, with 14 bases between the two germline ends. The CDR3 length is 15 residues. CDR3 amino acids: CASSESGLAIYEQYF. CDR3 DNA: TGCGCCAGCAGTGAGAGTGGACTTGCCATCTACGAGCAGTACTTC.

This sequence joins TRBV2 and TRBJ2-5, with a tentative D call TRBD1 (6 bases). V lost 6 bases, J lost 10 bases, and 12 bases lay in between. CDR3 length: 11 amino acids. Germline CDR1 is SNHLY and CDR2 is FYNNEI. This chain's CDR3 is CASSYNRDQYF. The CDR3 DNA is TGTGCCAGCAGCTACAACAGGGACCAGTACTTC. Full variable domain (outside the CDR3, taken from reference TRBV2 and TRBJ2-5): EPEVTQTPSHQVTQMGQEVILRCVPISNHLYFYWYRQILGQKVEFLVSFYNNEISEKSEIFDDQFSVERPDGSNFTLKIRSTKLEDSAMYFCASSYNRDQYFGPGTRLLVL.

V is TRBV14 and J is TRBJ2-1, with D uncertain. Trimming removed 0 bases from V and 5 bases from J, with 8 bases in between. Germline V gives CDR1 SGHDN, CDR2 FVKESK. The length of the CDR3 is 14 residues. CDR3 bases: TGTGCCAGCAGCCAAGATCTGCAGGACAATGAGCAGTTCTTC. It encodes CASSQDLQDNEQFF.

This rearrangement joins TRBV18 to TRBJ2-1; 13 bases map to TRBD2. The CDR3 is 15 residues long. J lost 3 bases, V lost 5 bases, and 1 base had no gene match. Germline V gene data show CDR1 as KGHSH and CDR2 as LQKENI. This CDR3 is CASSRLAGGYNEQFF. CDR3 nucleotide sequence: TGTGCCAGCTCAAGACTAGCGGGAGGCTACAATGAGCAGTTCTTC.

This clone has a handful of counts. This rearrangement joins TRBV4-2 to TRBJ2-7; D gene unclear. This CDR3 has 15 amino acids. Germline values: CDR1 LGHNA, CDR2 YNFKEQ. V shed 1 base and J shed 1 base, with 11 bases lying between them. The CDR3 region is CASSQGLTDSYEQYF. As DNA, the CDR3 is TGTGCCAGCAGCCAAGGTTTAACAGATTCCTACGAGCAGTACTTC.

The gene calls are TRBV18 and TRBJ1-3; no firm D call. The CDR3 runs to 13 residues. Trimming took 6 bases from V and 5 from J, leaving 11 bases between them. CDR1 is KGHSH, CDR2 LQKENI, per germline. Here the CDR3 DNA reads TGTGCCAGCTCGCCTGACGCAAGAAACACCATATATTTT. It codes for CASSPDARNTIYF.

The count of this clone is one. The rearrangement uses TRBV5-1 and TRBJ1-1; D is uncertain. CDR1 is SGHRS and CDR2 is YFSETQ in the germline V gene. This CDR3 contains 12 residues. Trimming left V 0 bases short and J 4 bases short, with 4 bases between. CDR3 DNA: TGCGCCAGCAGCTTGGAAGGCACTGAAGCTTTCTTT. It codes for CASSLEGTEAFF.

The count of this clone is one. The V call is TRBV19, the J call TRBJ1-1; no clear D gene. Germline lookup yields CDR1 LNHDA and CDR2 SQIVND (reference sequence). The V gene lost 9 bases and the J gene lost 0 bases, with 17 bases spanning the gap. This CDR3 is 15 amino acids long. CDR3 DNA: TGTGCCAGCAACCGGGGTGGATTAATGAACACTGAAGCTTTCTTT. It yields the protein CASNRGGLMNTEAFF.

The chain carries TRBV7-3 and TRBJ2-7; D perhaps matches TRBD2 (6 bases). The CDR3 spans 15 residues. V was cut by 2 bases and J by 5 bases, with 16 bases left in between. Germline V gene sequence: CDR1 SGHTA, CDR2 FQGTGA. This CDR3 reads CASSLYGGKGDEQYF. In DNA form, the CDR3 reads TGTGCCAGCAGCTTATACGGCGGGAAGGGCGACGAGCAGTACTTC. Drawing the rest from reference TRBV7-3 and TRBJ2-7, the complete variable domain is GAGVSQTPSNKVTEKGKYVELRCDPISGHTALYWYRQSLGQGPEFLIYFQGTGAADDSGLPNDRFFAVRPEGSVSTLKIQRTERGDSAVYLCASSLYGGKGDEQYFGPGTRLTVT.

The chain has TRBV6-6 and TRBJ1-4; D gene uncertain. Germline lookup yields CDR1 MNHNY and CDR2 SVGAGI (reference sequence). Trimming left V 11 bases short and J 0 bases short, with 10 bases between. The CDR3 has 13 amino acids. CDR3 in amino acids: CAAKGSTNEKLFF. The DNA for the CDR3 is TGTGCCGCCAAAGGCTCAACTAATGAAAAACTGTTTTTT.

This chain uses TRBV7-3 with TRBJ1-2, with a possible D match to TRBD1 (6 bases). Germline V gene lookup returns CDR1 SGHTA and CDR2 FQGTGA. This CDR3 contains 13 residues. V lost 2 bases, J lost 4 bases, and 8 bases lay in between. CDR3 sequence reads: CASSLRRGYGYTF. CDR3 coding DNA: TGTGCCAGCAGCTTACGCAGGGGCTATGGCTACACCTTC.

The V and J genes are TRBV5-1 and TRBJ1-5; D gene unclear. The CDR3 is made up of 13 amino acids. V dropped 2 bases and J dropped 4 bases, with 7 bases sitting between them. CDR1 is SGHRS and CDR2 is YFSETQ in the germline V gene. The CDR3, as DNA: TGCGCCAGCAGCTTTGGTCAAAATCAGCCCCAGCATTTT. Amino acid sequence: CASSFGQNQPQHF.

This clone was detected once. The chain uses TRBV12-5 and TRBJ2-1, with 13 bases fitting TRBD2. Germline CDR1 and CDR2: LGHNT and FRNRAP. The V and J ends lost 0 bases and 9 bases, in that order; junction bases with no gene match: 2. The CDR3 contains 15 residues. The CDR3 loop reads CASGLVLAGGGEQFF. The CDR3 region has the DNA TGTGCTAGTGGTTTGGTACTAGCGGGGGGGGGTGAGCAGTTCTTC.

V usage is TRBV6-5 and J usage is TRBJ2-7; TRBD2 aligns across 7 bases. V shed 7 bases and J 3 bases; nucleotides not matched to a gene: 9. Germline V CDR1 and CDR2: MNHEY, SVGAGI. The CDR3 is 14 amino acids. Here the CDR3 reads CASKRAAGDYEQYF. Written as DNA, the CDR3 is TGTGCCAGCAAACGAGCCGCGGGAGACTACGAGCAGTACTTC.

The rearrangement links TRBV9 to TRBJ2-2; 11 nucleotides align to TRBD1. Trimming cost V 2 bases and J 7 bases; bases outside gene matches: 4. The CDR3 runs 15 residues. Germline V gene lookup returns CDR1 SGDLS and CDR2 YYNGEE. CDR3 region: CASSVGTGGNGELFF. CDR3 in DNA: TGTGCCAGCAGCGTTGGGACAGGGGGTAACGGGGAGCTGTTTTTT.

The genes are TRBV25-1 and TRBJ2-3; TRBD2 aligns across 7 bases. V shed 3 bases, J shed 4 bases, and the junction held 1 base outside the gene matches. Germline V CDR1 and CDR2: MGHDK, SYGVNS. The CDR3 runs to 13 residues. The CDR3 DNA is TGTGCCAGCAGTGAGCTAGCGGCAGATACGCAGTATTTT. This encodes CASSELAADTQYF.

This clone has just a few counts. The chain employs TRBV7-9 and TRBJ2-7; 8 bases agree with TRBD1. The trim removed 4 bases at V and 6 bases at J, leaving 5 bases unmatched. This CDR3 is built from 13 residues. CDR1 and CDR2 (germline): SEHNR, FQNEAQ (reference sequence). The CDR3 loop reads CASSSTGEAEQYF. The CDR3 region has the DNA TGTGCCAGCAGCTCGACAGGGGAGGCCGAGCAGTACTTC.

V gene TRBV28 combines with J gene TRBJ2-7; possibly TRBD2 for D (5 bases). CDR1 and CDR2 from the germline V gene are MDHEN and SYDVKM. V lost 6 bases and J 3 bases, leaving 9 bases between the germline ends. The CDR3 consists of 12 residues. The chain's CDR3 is CASRRSGYEQYF. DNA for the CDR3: TGTGCCAGCAGGCGGAGCGGCTACGAGCAGTACTTC.

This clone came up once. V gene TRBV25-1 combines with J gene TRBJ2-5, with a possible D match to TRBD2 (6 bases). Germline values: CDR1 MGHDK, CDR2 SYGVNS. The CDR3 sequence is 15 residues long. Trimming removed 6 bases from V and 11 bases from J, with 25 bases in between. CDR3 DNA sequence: TGTGCCAGCAGCTCCTCCGGGAGACCCATGGGGGAGCAGTACTTC. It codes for CASSSSGRPMGEQYF.

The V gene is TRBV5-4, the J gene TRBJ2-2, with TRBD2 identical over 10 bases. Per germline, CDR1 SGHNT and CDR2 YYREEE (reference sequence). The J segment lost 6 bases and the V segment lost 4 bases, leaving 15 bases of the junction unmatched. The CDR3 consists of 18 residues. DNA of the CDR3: TGTGCCAGCAGCAGAATGGTGGAAAGCGGGAGGGCCGCCGGGGAGCTGTTTTTT. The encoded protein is CASSRMVESGRAAGELFF.

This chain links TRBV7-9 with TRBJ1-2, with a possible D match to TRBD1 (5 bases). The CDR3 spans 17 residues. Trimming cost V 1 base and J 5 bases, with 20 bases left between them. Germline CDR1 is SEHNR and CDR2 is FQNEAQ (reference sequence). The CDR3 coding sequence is TGTGCCAGCAGCTTAGAAGATTTCGGGACGCCGAGGTATGGCTACACCTTC. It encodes CASSLEDFGTPRYGYTF. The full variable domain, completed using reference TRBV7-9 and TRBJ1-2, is DTGVSQNPRHKITKRGQNVTFRCDPISEHNRLYWYRQTLGQGPEFLTYFQNEAQLEKSRLLSDRFSAERPKGSFSTLEIQRTEQGDSAMYLCASSLEDFGTPRYGYTFGSGTRLTVV.